This TCR beta chain was captured by sequencing in a study of T cell repertoires in cytomegalovirus infection. Study outcomes and limitations: There were HLA-C-restricted CMV-specific TCR beta clonotypes dominating the ex vivo response.

As to this clonotype: What it binds is not known.

TCRdb re-called the reads through MiXCR, storing one row per CDR3 protein. The sample contains over 150,000 distinct CDR3 sequences, around 14% of which appear only once. The sample consisted of PBMCs. The sequence was obtained from a human donor in good health (CMV status not recorded). Some clones in this sample may be carry-over from other donors' samples.

The CDR3 loop reads CASSLSLSSGANVLTF. The DNA of the CDR3 is TGTGCCAGCAGTCTTAGTTTGAGCTCTGGGGCCAACGTCCTGACTTTC. The chain links TRBV6-6 to TRBJ2-6; D call uncertain. V lost 5 bases and J 0 bases, leaving 11 bases between the germline ends. The CDR3 has 16 amino acids. CDR1 and CDR2 from the germline V gene are MNHNY and SVGAGI (reference sequence).